These 30 T cell receptor beta chains came from one sample sequenced in a study of T cells in Graves' hyperthyroidism and ophthalmopathy. Amplification of TCR beta CDR3 regions used RNA as the template. In the first-round RT-PCR of the TCR CDR3, the HTBI primer set was used. TCRdb processed the multiplex PCR reads anew with MiXCR; each CDR3 protein has one entry. The sample carries hundreds of thousands of distinct CDR3 sequences, approximately 15% recorded once. The specimen sequenced was blood. The receptors were sampled from a woman aged 18-30 years with Graves' hyperthyroidism.

This clonotype has more than one count but fewer than ten. The V call is TRBV7-3, the J call TRBJ1-1, with 9 bases lining up with TRBD1. Germline-derived CDR1 and CDR2 are SGHTA and FQGTGA. Trimming took 5 bases from V and 6 from J; bases not matched to a gene: 4. This CDR3 spans 13 amino acids. CDR3 protein: CASSQTGGAEAFF. In nucleotides, the CDR3 is TGTGCCAGCAGCCAGACAGGGGGAGCTGAAGCTTTCTTT.

This clonotype was seen at least ten times. This chain connects TRBV30 to TRBJ2-7, with D perhaps matching TRBD2 (7 bases). CDR1 and CDR2 (germline): GTSNPN, SVGIG (reference sequence). V lost 0 bases, J lost 6 bases, and 15 bases lay in between. CDR3 size: 14 residues. The CDR3 region is CAWSVQGGSFEQYF. The CDR3, as DNA: TGTGCCTGGAGTGTACAGGGCGGGAGTTTCGAGCAGTACTTC.

This clonotype turned up a few times. V and J are TRBV27 and TRBJ1-5; 9 bases align to TRBD1. CDR1 is MNHEY and CDR2 is SMNVEV in the germline V gene (reference sequence). The CDR3 is 16 amino acids. J was trimmed by 5 bases and V by 5 bases; bases with no gene match: 10. The chain's CDR3 is CASSPGGQGSHQPQHF. The CDR3, as DNA: TGTGCCAGCAGTCCAGGAGGACAGGGGTCCCATCAGCCCCAGCATTTT.

This clonotype was found many times. The V gene is TRBV7-8, the J gene TRBJ2-7, with D possibly matching TRBD2 (6 bases). Germline-derived CDR1 and CDR2 are SGHVS and FQNEAQ. The V end was cut by 1 base, the J end by 4 bases, with 17 bases between. The CDR3 has 16 residues. The CDR3 reads CASSLDGSAGYYEQYF. The CDR3 bases are TGTGCCAGCAGCTTAGATGGGTCGGCGGGATATTACGAGCAGTACTTC.

This clonotype was found many times. The gene calls are TRBV10-2 and TRBJ1-4; weak D call: TRBD1 (5 bases). Looked up from germline, CDR1 is WSHSY and CDR2 is SAAADI. The CDR3 consists of 14 residues. Deletions cut 10 bases from V and 0 bases from J, with 12 bases between. The CDR3: CATRDRATNEKLFF. CDR3 coding DNA: TGCGCCACCCGGGACCGTGCAACTAATGAAAAACTGTTTTTT.

This clonotype was counted many times. The rearrangement uses TRBV18 and TRBJ1-4; D is ambiguous. Germline-derived CDR1 and CDR2 are KGHSH and LQKENI. V lost 3 bases and J lost 6, with 8 bases in between. The CDR3 is 13 amino acids. CDR3: CASSPGLYEKLFF. DNA of the CDR3: TGTGCCAGCTCACCGGGGTTATATGAAAAACTGTTTTTT. Looking up the rest from reference TRBV18 and TRBJ1-4 gives the full variable domain: NAGVMQNPRHLVRRRGQEARLRCSPMKGHSHVYWYRQLPEEGLKFMVYLQKENIIDESGMPKERFSAEFPKEGPSILRIQQVVRGDSAAYFCASSPGLYEKLFFGSGTQLSVL.

The J gene is TRBJ2-1, the V gene TRBV11-3; TRBD2 agrees at 8 bases. V gave up 4 bases and J gave up 13 bases; unmatched junction bases: 9. In germline, CDR1 is SGHNT, CDR2 YENEEA. This CDR3 region has 13 residues. The CDR3 region has the DNA TGTGCCAGCAGCTACGCCGGGACTAGTCTTCAGTTCTTC. Protein: CASSYAGTSLQFF.

Only a few counts were recorded for this clonotype. The J gene is TRBJ2-5, the V gene TRBV12-3 or TRBV12-4; TRBD2 aligns across 7 bases. The length of the CDR3 is 17 residues. Trimming at V came to 1 base and at J to 5 bases, leaving 13 bases not matched to a gene. In DNA, the CDR3 is TGTGCCAGCAGTTTAGGCACCGGGACTACCCGTTGGGAGACCCAGTACTTC. Residues: CASSLGTGTTRWETQYF.

This clonotype appeared many times. The chain uses TRBV20-1 and TRBJ1-6; D not resolved. V dropped 0 bases and J dropped 5 bases, with 20 bases sitting between them. Germline CDR1 and CDR2: DFQATT and SNEGSKA (reference sequence). The CDR3 runs 18 residues. CDR3 residues: CSARDGDRPSADNSPLHF. The CDR3 DNA reads as TGCAGTGCTAGAGATGGGGATCGTCCTTCCGCCGATAATTCACCCCTCCACTTT.

This clonotype was seen ten or more times. The V call is TRBV2, the J call TRBJ1-1, with D uncertain. Germline-derived CDR1 and CDR2 are SNHLY and FYNNEI. CDR3 length: 14 residues. V lost 6 bases and J lost 0, with 11 bases in between. The CDR3 is CASRGRTMNTEAFF. In DNA form, the CDR3 reads TGTGCCAGCAGAGGGAGAACAATGAACACTGAAGCTTTCTTT. The whole variable domain, filled in from reference TRBV2 and TRBJ1-1, reads EPEVTQTPSHQVTQMGQEVILRCVPISNHLYFYWYRQILGQKVEFLVSFYNNEISEKSEIFDDQFSVERPDGSNFTLKIRSTKLEDSAMYFCASRGRTMNTEAFFGQGTRLTVV.

This clonotype was detected many times. The chain links TRBV3-1 to TRBJ2-7, with 9 nucleotides matching TRBD1. CDR3 length: 15 amino acids. CDR1 LGHDT and CDR2 YNNKEL come from the germline V gene (reference sequence). The V gene end was trimmed by 0 bases and the J gene end by 3 bases; junction bases not matched to a gene: 3. The CDR3 is CASSQDGTGLYEQYF. The CDR3 DNA sequence: TGTGCCAGCAGCCAAGACGGGACAGGGCTCTACGAGCAGTACTTC.

This clonotype was seen only a few times. For the CDR3, the DNA is TGTGCCAGCAGGCGGACAGGGAAGGGGTACGAGCAGTACTTC. As protein: CASRRTGKGYEQYF. The chain links TRBV6-1 to TRBJ2-7, with 8 bases that match TRBD1. V shed 6 bases, J shed 4 bases, and the junction held 8 bases outside the gene matches. In germline, CDR1 is MNHNS, CDR2 SASEGT. The CDR3 sequence is 14 residues long.

This clonotype was picked up many times. V gene TRBV6-1 combines with J gene TRBJ2-3; the match to TRBD2 covers 7 bases. CDR1 and CDR2 (germline): MNHNS, SASEGT. The CDR3 loop spans 16 amino acids. With V trimmed by 7 bases and J by 5 bases, 15 bases remained unmatched. The CDR3 reads CASTPRRGSGRDTQYF. In DNA form, the CDR3 reads TGTGCCAGCACCCCCCGTCGCGGGAGTGGAAGAGATACGCAGTATTTT.

This clonotype appeared many times. This chain joins TRBV11-3 and TRBJ1-2, with 8 positions matching TRBD1. Germline V lookup: CDR1 SGHNT, CDR2 YENEEA. The ends lost 1 base at V and 5 bases at J; junction bases unmatched: 0. The CDR3 is 13 amino acids. CDR3 nucleotide sequence: TGTGCCAGCAGCTTAGGGACAGGGTATGGCTACACCTTC. Translating it yields CASSLGTGYGYTF.

This clonotype was observed at least ten times. This chain uses TRBV7-2 with TRBJ2-1; 9 nucleotides match TRBD1. Germline CDR1 is SGHTA and CDR2 is FQGNSA. V gave up 3 bases and J gave up 7 bases; unmatched junction bases: 4. This CDR3 is 14 amino acids long. The CDR3 sequence is CASSFRDRANEQFF. CDR3 sequence (DNA): TGTGCCAGCAGCTTCCGGGACAGGGCTAATGAGCAGTTCTTC.

This clonotype has only a few counts. The gene calls are TRBV27 and TRBJ2-7; TRBD2 aligns across 14 bases. CDR3 size: 17 residues. The V gene end was trimmed by 5 bases and the J gene end by 3 bases; junction bases not matched to a gene: 9. Germline V gives CDR1 MNHEY, CDR2 SMNVEV (reference sequence). CDR3 coding DNA: TGTGCCAGCAGTCCCGGGACTAGCGGGAGTGTAGTCTACGAGCAGTACTTC. It encodes CASSPGTSGSVVYEQYF.

This clonotype was picked up a small number of times. J is TRBJ2-1 and V is TRBV15, with TRBD1 matching over 11 bases. The V segment lost 0 bases and the J segment 5 bases; nucleotides outside the gene matches: 6. CDR3 length: 17 amino acids. Germline V gene lookup returns CDR1 LNHNV and CDR2 YYDKDF (reference sequence). CDR3 protein: CATSRERGDRGNNEQFF. For the CDR3, the DNA is TGTGCCACCAGCAGAGAACGGGGGGACAGGGGGAACAATGAGCAGTTCTTC.

In its sample, this clonotype was seen many times. The rearrangement uses TRBV27 and TRBJ2-5; TRBD1 agrees at 7 bases. This CDR3 contains 15 residues. V lost 5 bases, J lost 3 bases, and 9 bases stayed unmatched. CDR1 and CDR2 from the germline V gene are MNHEY and SMNVEV (reference sequence). CDR3 residues: CASSGSGTEKETQYF. CDR3 coding DNA: TGTGCCAGCAGTGGATCCGGGACAGAGAAAGAGACCCAGTACTTC.

The rearrangement joins TRBV9 to TRBJ2-6; TRBD1 might be the D (5 bases). This CDR3 spans 19 amino acids. Trimming removed 0 bases at V and 1 base at J, with 17 bases between. Per germline, CDR1 SGDLS and CDR2 YYNGEE. The CDR3 spells CASSVGFLGRVSGANVLTF. The CDR3, as DNA: TGTGCCAGCAGCGTAGGTTTTCTTGGCAGGGTGTCTGGGGCCAACGTCCTGACTTTC.

V gene TRBV7-8 combines with J gene TRBJ1-2; tentative D call: TRBD1 (5 bases). Trimming left V 0 bases short and J 2 bases short, with 10 bases between. This CDR3 comprises 15 residues. Germline-derived CDR1 and CDR2 are SGHVS and FQNEAQ. The CDR3 nucleotides read TGTGCCAGCAGCTTAGCGGAGACAGTGAACTATGGCTACACCTTC. As protein: CASSLAETVNYGYTF. The complete variable domain, with remaining parts taken from reference TRBV7-8 and TRBJ1-2, reads GAGVSQSPRYKVAKRGQDVALRCDPISGHVSLFWYQQALGQGPEFLTYFQNEAQLDKSGLPSDRFFAERPEGSVSTLKIQRTQQEDSAVYLCASSLAETVNYGYTFGSGTRLTVV.

The chain has TRBV6-9 and TRBJ2-5, with TRBD1 matching over 7 bases. CDR3 length: 13 residues. Per germline, CDR1 MNHGY and CDR2 SVAAGI. V was pared by 5 bases and J by 5 bases, with 5 bases of the junction left unmatched. CDR3 protein: CASSIRQGETQYF. CDR3 sequence (DNA): TGTGCCAGCAGTATCCGACAGGGCGAGACCCAGTACTTC.

The CDR3 DNA reads as TGTGCCAGCAGTTACGGGACAGGGGGTACCGATAGCAATCAGCCCCAGCATTTT. Translation: CASSYGTGGTDSNQPQHF. This rearrangement joins TRBV6-5 to TRBJ1-5, with 11 bases that match TRBD1. In germline, CDR1 is MNHEY, CDR2 SVGAGI. The CDR3 contains 18 residues. After removal of 2 bases from V and 0 bases from J, the junction contained 6 bases not matched to a gene.

The J gene is TRBJ2-7, the V gene TRBV19, with 8 nucleotides matching TRBD1. The trim removed 6 bases at V and 5 bases at J, leaving 12 bases unmatched. Germline assignment: CDR1 LNHDA and CDR2 SQIVND (reference sequence). This CDR3 region has 15 residues. CDR3 sequence reads: CASSAGTGPIHEQYF. CDR3 nucleotides: TGTGCCAGTAGCGCCGGGACAGGCCCGATCCACGAGCAGTACTTC.

Ten or more counts support this clonotype. The chain links TRBV20-1 to TRBJ2-7, with a possible D match to TRBD2 (6 bases). Trimming took 5 bases from V and 2 from J, leaving 16 bases between them. The germline V gene encodes CDR1 DFQATT and CDR2 SNEGSKA (reference sequence). The CDR3 runs 14 residues. CDR3 amino acids: CSAVISGKTYEQYF. As DNA, the CDR3 is TGCAGTGCTGTGATTAGCGGTAAAACCTACGAGCAGTACTTC.

This clonotype has at least ten counts. The chain is built from TRBV7-2 and TRBJ2-7; D unclear. This CDR3 spans 15 amino acids. Germline CDR1 reads SGHTA; CDR2 reads FQGNSA. Trimming left V 4 bases short and J 2 bases short, with 15 bases between. CDR3: CASSSSLVATYEQYF. CDR3 nucleotides: TGTGCCAGCAGCTCCTCCCTCGTGGCCACCTACGAGCAGTACTTC.

This rearrangement joins TRBV27 to TRBJ2-5; TRBD2 matches 7 bases. Germline V gives CDR1 MNHEY, CDR2 SMNVEV (reference sequence). CDR3 length equals 13 residues. V lost 8 bases to trimming and J lost 2 bases; unmatched junction nucleotides: 5. CDR3 region: CASGLAAQETQYF. The CDR3 coding sequence is TGTGCCAGCGGTCTAGCGGCGCAAGAGACCCAGTACTTC.

The chain is built from TRBV9 and TRBJ2-7; TRBD1 aligns across 7 bases. This CDR3 has 16 amino acids. V lost 4 bases, J lost 3 bases, and 13 bases stayed unmatched. Germline assignment: CDR1 SGDLS and CDR2 YYNGEE. The CDR3 sequence is CASSRRQGTGYYEQYF. The CDR3 bases are TGTGCCAGCAGCCGAAGACAGGGCACAGGATACTACGAGCAGTACTTC.

This CDR3 is CASSLYGSPKNPSYEQYF. CDR3 DNA: TGTGCCAGCAGTTTATATGGTTCCCCGAAGAACCCCTCCTACGAGCAGTACTTC. The chain has TRBV28 and TRBJ2-7; D is undetermined. CDR3 size: 18 residues. Germline values: CDR1 MDHEN, CDR2 SYDVKM. Trimming stripped 1 base from V and 0 bases from J, with 19 bases between.

Only a few counts were recorded for this clonotype. The chain recombines TRBV7-2 with TRBJ2-3; D uncertain. The CDR3 runs 13 residues. The germline V and J ends were trimmed by 1 base and 6 bases, with 8 bases remaining between them. Germline CDR1 and CDR2: SGHTA and FQGNSA. The CDR3 spells CASSLEQYDTQYF. DNA of the CDR3: TGTGCCAGCAGCTTAGAGCAGTACGATACGCAGTATTTT.

This clonotype showed up just a few times. A read error may be the cause here, since a much bigger clone is one base away. This rearrangement joins TRBV29-1 to TRBJ2-5, with 14 bases that match TRBD2. J lost 4 bases, V lost 8 bases, and 12 bases had no gene match. This CDR3 is built from 16 residues. Per the germline V gene, CDR1 is SQVTM and CDR2 is ANQGSEA. DNA of the CDR3: TGCAGCATATCGGGACTAGCGGGAGTCCCACGAGAGACCCAGTACTTC. Amino acid sequence: CSISGLAGVPRETQYF.